The rows below give T cell receptor beta chains drawn from one sample of a study of OX40 agonist ivuxolimab in advanced cancers. Using immunoSEQ multiplex PCR, the repertoire was profiled, and TCRdb retains in-frame clones only, with some absent. Among some 50,000 clones listed, roughly 90% were seen once. The specimen comprised CD4+ or CD8+ T cells sorted from blood, sampled in a trial of the OX40 agonist ivuxolimab. The receptors were gathered from an adult with an advanced solid tumor such as melanoma, head and neck, liver or kidney cancer. CDR3s include the opening cysteine and the closing phenylalanine or tryptophan. The D gene is left open where the match is weak. Clone sizes are given selectively: once, few, many, or a class where the clone is expanded.

>TRBJ2-1|TRBV9|TRBD2|-
TGTGCCAGCAGCGAAAGCGGGGGCCCATACAATGAGCAGTTCTTC
CASSESGGPYNEQFF
>TRBJ1-1|TRBV20-1|TRBD1|-
TGCAGTGCTTACAGGGGATCTGAAGCTTTCTTT
CSAYRGSEAFF
>TRBJ2-2|TRBV21-1|-|-
TGTGCCAGCAGCCATAGGGGACACACCGGGGAGCTGTTTTTT
CASSHRGHTGELFF
>TRBJ2-1|TRBV2|TRBD1|-
TGTGCCAGCAGGGAACAGGGGGCACCCTACAATGAGCAGTTCTTC
CASREQGAPYNEQFF
>TRBJ2-1|TRBV27|TRBD2|-
TGTGCCAGCAGTCACGGGACTAGCGGGAGTTACAATGAGCAGTTCTTC
CASSHGTSGSYNEQFF
>TRBJ2-7|TRBV5-4|-|-
TGTGCCAGCAGCTTGGACTCAGGGGAGCAGTACTTC
CASSLDSGEQYF
>TRBJ1-1|TRBV15|-|once
TGTGCCACCAGGGGGAGCACTGAAGCTTTCTTT
CATRGSTEAFF
>TRBJ2-7|TRBV7-3|TRBD2|-
TGTGCCAGCAGCTTCGGCGGGAGTAACTACGAGCAGTACTTC
CASSFGGSNYEQYF
>TRBJ2-5|TRBV4-2|TRBD2|-
TGTGCCAGCAGCCAACCCCGGGAGGCTGGGTTGACCCAGTACTTC
CASSQPREAGLTQYF
>TRBJ2-7|TRBV29-1|TRBD1|once
TGCAGCGTTGAAGCCCGGGACAGGGGTTACGAGCAGTACTTC
CSVEARDRGYEQYF
>TRBJ2-7|TRBV4-1|TRBD2|-
TGCGCCAGCAGCCAGGACTCGGTAACTAGCGGGAGGTACGAGCAGTACTTC
CASSQDSVTSGRYEQYF
>TRBJ2-1|TRBV29-1|-|-
TGCAGCGTTGAGAATTACGAGGGTGTTGGCTACAATGAGCAGTTCTTC
CSVENYEGVGYNEQFF
>TRBJ2-1|TRBV2|TRBD1|-
TGTGCCAGCAGGGAACAGGGGGCCGGTGAGCAGTTCTTC
CASREQGAGEQFF